This TCR beta chain is from a study of cytomegalovirus exposure and HLA in healthy donors. About this clone itself: What it binds is not known.

Study results and limitations: The likely origin of a cluster of highly shared sequence variants was a sequencing artifact. In a later analysis, TCR association rates varied by HLA locus: DRB1 most, HLA-C fewest.

Both 60 Vbeta primers and 13 Jbeta primers went into the PCR. TCRdb's copy holds only in-frame clones and misses some; the assay was immunoSEQ multiplex PCR. This table holds 100,000 to 150,000 clones, 74% found once. The sequenced sample was PBMCs. This clonotype was obtained from a middle-aged man in good health and CMV-seropositive.

The CDR3, as DNA: TGTGCCAGCAGTGGGGGACAAGTCTACGAGCAGTACTTC. Translation gives CASSGGQVYEQYF. The rearrangement links TRBV27 to TRBJ2-7, with a possible D match to TRBD1 (6 bases). The V end lost 5 bases, the J end lost 3 bases, and 11 bases lay between the germline ends. The CDR3 runs 13 residues. The germline V gene has CDR1 MNHEY and CDR2 SMNVEV (reference sequence).